The clone carrying this T cell receptor (beta chain) was seen a handful of times. This entry belongs to a study of blood T cells in healthy people across ages. Looking at the study overall: Capture via template switching afforded approximately one barcoded beta molecule per two T cells.

Through a sample-barcoded 5' primer and a J-beta primer mix, a second PCR was run for roughly 7 to 11 cycles. TCRdb re-analysed the 5' RACE reads in MiXCR, keeping a single row per CDR3 protein. The repertoire holds about 1.8 million distinct CDR3 sequences, with 49% as singletons. V was trimmed by 3 bases and J by 0 bases, leaving 6 bases between them. Looked up from germline, CDR1 is SQVTM and CDR2 is ANQGSEA. The CDR3 sequence is 14 residues long. This sequence joins TRBV29-1 and TRBJ2-6; D is uncertain. Sequenced sample: blood. The receptor was derived from a woman in her thirties or forties in good health. The chain's CDR3 is CSVETDSGANVLTF. CDR3 in DNA: TGCAGCGTTGAGACGGACTCTGGGGCCAACGTCCTGACTTTC.